The 13 T cell receptor beta chains reported below all come from one sample, sequenced in a study of Graves' ophthalmopathy and Graves' hyperthyroidism. RNA transcripts were the source from which TCR beta CDR3 regions were amplified. HTBI-primed first-round RT-PCR preceded second-round multiplex PCR. TCRdb reanalysed the multiplex PCR reads using MiXCR and keeps one entry per CDR3 protein. The table has 900,000 to 1,200,000 distinct CDR3 sequences, roughly two fifths seen once. Sequenced material: peripheral blood or thyroid tissue (not recorded which). The receptors derive from an adult man with Graves' hyperthyroidism.

As to this clonotype: A much larger clone differs from this one at a single base, so this may be a read error. The rearrangement joins TRBV6-5 to TRBJ1-5; maybe TRBD1 (5 bases). This CDR3 comprises 12 residues. The V end was cut by 8 bases, the J end by 6 bases, with 11 bases between. Per the germline V gene, CDR1 is MNHEY and CDR2 is SVGAGI. DNA of the CDR3: TGTGCCAGCGCAGGGTGGACTCAGCCCCAGCATTTT. Translating it yields CASAGWTQPQHF.

The chain is built from TRBV19 and TRBJ2-5, with a weak D call TRBD2 (6 bases). V lost 4 bases, J lost 1 base, and 16 bases lay in between. The CDR3 has 16 residues. Looked up from germline, CDR1 is LNHDA and CDR2 is SQIVND (reference sequence). This chain's CDR3 is CASSTRLVNAQETQYF. The CDR3 DNA is TGTGCCAGTAGTACCCGACTAGTGAACGCCCAAGAGACCCAGTACTTC.

In its sample, this clonotype was seen many times. The V call is TRBV10-3, the J call TRBJ1-2, with TRBD1 identical over 8 bases. The J segment lost 8 bases and the V segment lost 6 bases, leaving 11 bases of the junction unmatched. There are 14 residues in the CDR3. CDR1 and CDR2 (germline): ENHRY, SYGVKD. This chain's CDR3 is CAIRLGQGASGYTF. CDR3 DNA: TGTGCCATCAGGCTCGGACAGGGCGCTTCGGGCTACACCTTC.

As regards this clonotype: At one end, the junction sequence differs from germline, possibly due to a read error. The gene calls are TRBV29-1 and TRBJ1-1, with 7 nucleotides matching TRBD1. CDR3 length: 14 amino acids. Germline V gene data show CDR1 as SQVTM and CDR2 as ANQGSEA. The CDR3 DNA reads as TGTGCCTGGAGCCCTCAGGACAGGTGGACTGAAGCTTTCTTT. Translated: CAWSPQDRWTEAFF. Full variable domain (outside the CDR3, taken from reference TRBV29-1 and TRBJ1-1): SAVISQKPSRDICQRGTSLTIQCQVDSQVTMMFWYRQQPGQSLTLIATANQGSEATYESGFVIDKFPISRPNLTFSTLTVSNMSPEDSSIYLCAWSPQDRWTEAFFGQGTRLTVV.

The chain combines TRBV14 with TRBJ2-7, with D perhaps matching TRBD2 (7 bases). The CDR3 length is 23 residues. V lost 0 bases and J lost 4, with 37 bases in between. The germline V gene encodes CDR1 SGHDN and CDR2 FVKESK. CDR3 nucleotide sequence: TGTGCCAGCAGCCAAGATACGATCCGGTCGAGCGCCGAGGGGGGGGCCAGTGGGTACGAGCAGTACTTC. Amino acid sequence: CASSQDTIRSSAEGGASGYEQYF.

This clonotype has only a few counts. In DNA, the CDR3 is TGTGCCAGCAGCCACTATACAGGGGTTCCCTACGAGCAGTACTTC. Its protein is CASSHYTGVPYEQYF. V is TRBV14 and J is TRBJ2-7; 7 bases agree with TRBD1. With 3 bases clipped from V and 2 bases from J, the junction kept 7 bases outside the gene matches. In germline, CDR1 is SGHDN, CDR2 FVKESK. The CDR3 is 15 amino acids.

This clonotype was seen a handful of times. The chain couples TRBV12-3 or TRBV12-4 to TRBJ2-7, with D perhaps matching TRBD2 (5 bases). CDR3 length: 16 residues. V was shortened by 5 bases and J by 9 bases, with 26 bases between the two germline ends. The CDR3 nucleotides are TGTGCCAGCAGTCCCCACTCAACTAGTGGGATGATACGGCAGTACTTC. It yields the protein CASSPHSTSGMIRQYF.

This clonotype was seen repeatedly, ten times or more. This chain uses TRBV20-1 with TRBJ2-2; the D gene is possibly TRBD1 (6 bases). The CDR3 covers 14 residues. CDR1 is DFQATT, CDR2 SNEGSKA, per germline (reference sequence). Deletions cut 2 bases from V and 1 base from J, with 8 bases between. CDR3 sequence (DNA): TGCAGTGCTAGAAAGGGACAGAACACCGGGGAGCTGTTTTTT. Amino acids: CSARKGQNTGELFF.

This clonotype was detected a few times. The J gene is TRBJ1-5, the V gene TRBV7-9; D not resolved. CDR1 SEHNR and CDR2 FQNEAQ come from the germline V gene (reference sequence). This CDR3 is 13 amino acids long. Trimming removed 11 bases from V and 5 bases from J, with 16 bases in between. The CDR3 coding sequence is TGTGCCTGGAGCGCAGCCAGCCATCAGCCCCAGCATTTT. Translating it yields CAWSAASHQPQHF.

This clonotype was counted at least ten times. DNA for the CDR3: TGTGCCAGCAGTACGGGACCGGATTCACCCCTCCACTTT. It encodes CASSTGPDSPLHF. The chain recombines TRBV6-6 with TRBJ1-6, with a weak D call TRBD1 (5 bases). V lost 5 bases and J lost 8, with 10 bases in between. Germline V gives CDR1 MNHNY, CDR2 SVGAGI (reference sequence). The CDR3 runs 13 residues.

The rearrangement uses TRBV7-2 and TRBJ2-6; 7 bases are a match to TRBD2. The CDR3 extends over 16 amino acids. Germline-derived CDR1 and CDR2 are SGHTA and FQGNSA. After removal of 5 bases from V and 4 bases from J, the junction contained 8 bases not matched to a gene. The CDR3, as DNA: TGTGCCAGCAGCCGGGACTATAACACCGGGGCCAACGTCCTGACTTTC. It translates to CASSRDYNTGANVLTF.

In its sample, this clonotype was seen a few times. CDR3 protein: CASSFTPGQGPIQETQYF. CDR3 nucleotide sequence: TGTGCCAGCAGCTTCACGCCGGGACAGGGGCCGATACAAGAGACCCAGTACTTC. V gene TRBV5-5 combines with J gene TRBJ2-5, with 10 bases identical to TRBD1. Trimming cost V 2 bases and J 2 bases; bases outside gene matches: 12. The CDR3 is made up of 18 amino acids. The germline V gene encodes CDR1 SGHKS and CDR2 YYEKEE (reference sequence).

The chain carries TRBV5-4 and TRBJ2-7, with 12 bases aligning to TRBD1. Trimming at V came to 4 bases and at J to 3 bases, leaving 8 bases not matched to a gene. CDR1 and CDR2 (germline): SGHNT, YYREEE (reference sequence). The CDR3 totals 16 residues. The DNA of the CDR3 is TGTGCCAGCAGCCAGGGACAGGGGGCGCAGGGCTACGAGCAGTACTTC. Translation gives CASSQGQGAQGYEQYF.